Each of the 20 T cell receptor beta chains below was sequenced from the same sample in a study of blood T cells in healthy people across ages (dated by TCRdb to between 2014 and 2017). The receptor library was made with 5' RACE. For sequencing, an Illumina HiSeq 2500 was employed. The second PCR ran for roughly 7 to 11 cycles and used a J-beta primer mix along with a sample-barcoded 5' primer. TCRdb ran its own pipeline on the public reads, namely fastp trimming at Q25 and MiXCR clone calling, and kept in-frame beta chains. Each entry is one CDR3 protein sequence, shown with its most common DNA and genes. Counted in this sample were roughly 2 million distinct CDR3 sequences; around 48% of them appeared once. The biggest ten clones account for less than 2.5% of the sample. Sequenced: blood. The origin of the receptors is a woman in her thirties or forties in good health.

The chain has TRBV6-2 or TRBV6-3 and TRBJ2-5, with TRBD2 matching over 10 bases. The CDR3 contains 18 residues. Germline CDR1 MNHEY, CDR2 SVGEGT. V gave up 8 bases and J gave up 1 base; unmatched junction bases: 16. CDR3 nucleotide sequence: TGTGCCAGCGTAACAACCCTAGCGGGGGTGCCCAGCCAAGAGACCCAGTACTTC. Its translation: CASVTTLAGVPSQETQYF.

In its sample, this clonotype was seen a few times. The chain carries TRBV7-2 and TRBJ1-2; 8 bases are shared with TRBD1. Germline V gives CDR1 SGHTA, CDR2 FQGNSA. Trimming at V came to 6 bases and at J to 4 bases, leaving 13 bases not matched to a gene. The length of the CDR3 is 16 residues. The CDR3 nucleotides read TGTGCCAGCAGTCGCCGATCAGGGGGCGCGAGCTATGGCTACACCTTC. Translated, it gives CASSRRSGGASYGYTF.

The CDR3 reads CASSLWPPGTGYTF. The CDR3 nucleotides are TGTGCCAGCAGTTTATGGCCCCCGGGAACGGGCTACACCTTC. This chain joins TRBV28 and TRBJ1-2, with D unresolved. Trimming stripped 0 bases from V and 8 bases from J, with 13 bases between. From germline, CDR1 is MDHEN and CDR2 SYDVKM. The CDR3 extends over 14 amino acids.

This clonotype was detected a few times. This chain connects TRBV6-1 to TRBJ2-1, with 11 bases lining up with TRBD2. Germline lookup yields CDR1 MNHNS and CDR2 SASEGT. Germline trimming cut 3 bases from V and 0 bases from J; bases unmatched to any gene: 1. CDR3 length: 16 amino acids. The CDR3 DNA is TGTGCCAGCAGTGATAGCGGGGGGGCCTCCTACAATGAGCAGTTCTTC. Encoded protein: CASSDSGGASYNEQFF.

Concerning this clonotype itself: In this CDR3 the conserved last residue, phenylalanine or tryptophan, is missing, so a read error is likely. The V gene is TRBV6-1, the J gene TRBJ1-2; 10 bases match TRBD1. This CDR3 has 14 residues. The V segment lost 6 bases and the J segment 6 bases; nucleotides outside the gene matches: 7. Germline CDR1 and CDR2: MNHNS and SASEGT. The CDR3 DNA follows: TGTGCCAGCAGAAGACAGGGGGCGAGGGATGGCTACACCATC. It specifies CASRRQGARDGYTI.

This clonotype occurred a few times. This sequence joins TRBV20-1 and TRBJ2-4, with D possibly called TRBD1 or TRBD2 (6 bases each). V gave up 0 bases and J gave up 6 bases, with 15 bases separating them. This CDR3 has 15 residues. CDR1 is DFQATT and CDR2 is SNEGSKA in the germline V gene (reference sequence). Here the CDR3 DNA reads TGCAGTGCTAGAGAGGGGGGCAGGGTGTCAAACATTCAGTACTTC. Translating gives CSAREGGRVSNIQYF.

The chain has TRBV20-1 and TRBJ1-2; 8 positions match TRBD1. The CDR3 runs to 14 residues. V shed 6 bases and J 8 bases; nucleotides not matched to a gene: 14. Germline assignment: CDR1 DFQATT and CDR2 SNEGSKA (reference sequence). The CDR3 reads CSAEKWQGAVGYTF. CDR3 DNA: TGCAGTGCAGAGAAGTGGCAGGGGGCTGTCGGCTACACCTTC.

The rearrangement joins TRBV6-5 to TRBJ1-1; D is unclear. The CDR3 sequence is 13 residues long. V was trimmed by 1 base and J by 2 bases, leaving 5 bases between them. From germline, CDR1 is MNHEY and CDR2 SVGAGI. The CDR3 nucleotides are TGTGCCAGCAGTTACTATGGCAACACTGAAGCTTTCTTT. It translates to CASSYYGNTEAFF.

This sequence joins TRBV6-5 and TRBJ2-7; 8 nucleotides match TRBD1. Germline lookup yields CDR1 MNHEY and CDR2 SVGAGI. V dropped 0 bases and J dropped 3; count of bases not matched to a gene: 7. The CDR3 is 16 amino acids. CDR3 DNA: TGTGCCAGCAGTTACTCGTCCCTCGGACAGGGCTACGAGCAGTACTTC. Its translation is CASSYSSLGQGYEQYF.

Only a few counts were recorded for this clonotype. The chain recombines TRBV11-3 with TRBJ2-3; TRBD2 agrees at 9 bases. The CDR3 contains 15 residues. CDR1 is SGHNT and CDR2 is YENEEA in the germline V gene. V lost 5 bases, J lost 3 bases, and 6 bases stayed unmatched. The CDR3 loop reads CASSPSGDTTDTQYF. The DNA of the CDR3 is TGTGCCAGCAGCCCTAGCGGGGATACGACAGATACGCAGTATTTT.

V gene TRBV5-1 combines with J gene TRBJ2-5; D unclear. Looked up from germline, CDR1 is SGHRS and CDR2 is YFSETQ. V dropped 3 bases and J dropped 0 bases, with 9 bases sitting between them. The CDR3 has 14 amino acids. Written as DNA, the CDR3 is TGCGCCAGCAGCTATGAGCCATACCAAGAGACCCAGTACTTC. Its translation: CASSYEPYQETQYF.

The J gene is TRBJ2-7, the V gene TRBV7-9; D is unresolved. The CDR3 has 16 residues. Trimming removed 2 bases at V and 2 bases at J, with 16 bases between. Germline CDR1 and CDR2: SEHNR and FQNEAQ (reference sequence). This CDR3 is CASSLKETRRAYEQYF. In DNA form, the CDR3 reads TGTGCCAGCAGCTTAAAAGAGACAAGGAGAGCCTACGAGCAGTACTTC. The variable domain in full, with the rest retrieved from reference TRBV7-9 and TRBJ2-7, is DTGVSQNPRHKITKRGQNVTFRCDPISEHNRLYWYRQTLGQGPEFLTYFQNEAQLEKSRLLSDRFSAERPKGSFSTLEIQRTEQGDSAMYLCASSLKETRRAYEQYFGPGTRLTVT.

The rearrangement joins TRBV12-3 or TRBV12-4 to TRBJ2-3, with D perhaps TRBD2 (6 bases). The CDR3 length is 15 residues. V was cut by 7 bases and J by 2 bases, with 16 bases left in between. Here the CDR3 DNA reads TGTGCCAGCACCGGGACTTCACCCTCCACAGATACGCAGTATTTT. It translates to CASTGTSPSTDTQYF.

In this sample, this clonotype turned up a few times. The V call is TRBV20-1, the J call TRBJ2-5, with D hard to call. The CDR3 runs 15 residues. Trimming pared 1 base from V and 2 bases from J, leaving 14 bases between. Germline V CDR1 and CDR2: DFQATT, SNEGSKA (reference sequence). This CDR3 is CSARAAGWIQETQYF. The CDR3 DNA follows: TGCAGTGCTAGAGCGGCTGGCTGGATACAAGAGACCCAGTACTTC.

This clonotype was observed a handful of times. This chain joins TRBV6-5 and TRBJ2-3; D uncertain. Looked up from germline, CDR1 is MNHEY and CDR2 is SVGAGI. The CDR3 contains 14 residues. Trimming left V 2 bases short and J 3 bases short, with 9 bases between. CDR3 in DNA: TGTGCCAGCAGTTACAAGGTCTTTACAGATACGCAGTATTTT. Its translation: CASSYKVFTDTQYF.

This clonotype was seen a single time. A much bigger clone sits one base away, suggesting this may be a read error. This chain uses TRBV15 with TRBJ2-1, with a possible D match to TRBD1 (5 bases). Deletions cut 3 bases from V and 13 bases from J, with 13 bases between. This CDR3 is built from 12 residues. CDR1 and CDR2 (germline): LNHNV, YYDKDF (reference sequence). The CDR3, as DNA: TGTGCCACCAGCAGGGGGCCAGAGACCCAGTTCTTC. It is translated as CATSRGPETQFF.

This rearrangement joins TRBV20-1 to TRBJ2-5, with D possibly being TRBD2 (5 bases). V was shortened by 6 bases and J by 7 bases, with 18 bases between the two germline ends. The CDR3 consists of 13 residues. Germline-derived CDR1 and CDR2 are DFQATT and SNEGSKA (reference sequence). The CDR3 spells CSAHDEDRGTQYF. The DNA of the CDR3 is TGCAGTGCGCACGACGAGGATCGGGGGACCCAGTACTTC.

This rearrangement joins TRBV3-1 to TRBJ2-5, with a possible D match to TRBD1 (5 bases). V lost 3 bases and J 4 bases, leaving 15 bases between the germline ends. The length of the CDR3 is 15 residues. Germline V gene data show CDR1 as LGHDT and CDR2 as YNNKEL (reference sequence). The CDR3 DNA sequence: TGTGCCAGCAGCCAGAGAAATCGGCAGGGAGAGACCCAGTACTTC. Translating gives CASSQRNRQGETQYF.

The chain joins TRBV7-8 to TRBJ2-6; D assignment may be TRBD1 or TRBD2 (5 bases each). The CDR3 length is 18 residues. Germline V gene sequence: CDR1 SGHVS, CDR2 FQNEAQ. Trimming cost V 5 bases and J 0 bases, with 17 bases left between them. This CDR3 reads CASSQTRDGGSGANVLTF. The CDR3 DNA reads as TGTGCCAGCAGCCAAACCCGGGACGGAGGCTCTGGGGCCAACGTCCTGACTTTC.

This clonotype was observed many times. The gene calls are TRBV12-3 or TRBV12-4 and TRBJ1-4; 9 bases align to TRBD1. V dropped 3 bases and J dropped 8; count of bases not matched to a gene: 4. The CDR3 is 14 residues long. CDR3 in amino acids: CASSLTGGGEKLFF. The CDR3 DNA reads TGTGCCAGCAGTTTGACAGGGGGAGGCGAAAAACTGTTTTTT.